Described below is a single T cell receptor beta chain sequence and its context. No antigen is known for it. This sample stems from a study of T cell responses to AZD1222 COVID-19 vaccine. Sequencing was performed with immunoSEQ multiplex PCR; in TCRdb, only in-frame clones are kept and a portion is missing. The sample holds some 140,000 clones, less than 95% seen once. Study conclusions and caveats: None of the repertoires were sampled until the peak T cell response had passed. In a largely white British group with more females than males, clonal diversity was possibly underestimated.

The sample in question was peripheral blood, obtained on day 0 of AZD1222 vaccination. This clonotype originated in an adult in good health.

CDR3 sequence (DNA): TGTGCCTGGACACCATCTAATGAAAAACTGTTTTTT. Translating it yields CAWTPSNEKLFF. The chain joins TRBV30 to TRBJ1-4; D is unresolved. Trimming left V 4 bases short and J 3 bases short, with 6 bases between. Germline CDR1 and CDR2: GTSNPN and SVGIG (reference sequence). The CDR3 contains 12 residues.